A selection of T cell receptor beta chains follows, all from one sample in a study of blood T cell repertoires in COVID-19. Profiling relied on immunoSEQ multiplex PCR, and the TCRdb table lists in-frame clones only, not all of them. The sample shows about 370,000 clones, more than 80% of them seen only once. Sequenced material: PBMCs or T cells enriched from blood (not recorded which). The receptors were sampled from a man aged 18 to 29 who had recovered from COVID-19. Both conserved end residues are part of each CDR3. Each record gives: J gene, clone size, CDR3 length, D gene, V gene, CDR3 DNA, CDR3 protein. A D gene is named only where the DNA matches it firmly. A clone size is listed for some rows: how often the clone was seen (once, few, many), or a class if it is expanded.

j_gene: TRBJ1-6
abundance: .
len: 15
d_gene: .
v_gene: TRBV18
CDR3nt: TGTGCCAGCTCACCACCGGGGCAGTTGAATTCACCCCTCCACTTT
CDR3aa: CASSPPGQLNSPLHF

j_gene: TRBJ1-2
abundance: .
len: 12
d_gene: .
v_gene: TRBV6-2/TRBV6-3
CDR3nt: TGTGCCAGCAGTTACGGGACTTATAGCTACACCTTC
CDR3aa: CASSYGTYSYTF

j_gene: TRBJ2-2
abundance: once
len: 14
d_gene: TRBD1
v_gene: TRBV6-9
CDR3nt: TGTGCCAGCAGCCAGGGGACAGACACCGGGGAGCTGTTTTTT
CDR3aa: CASSQGTDTGELFF

j_gene: TRBJ2-7
abundance: .
len: 15
d_gene: .
v_gene: TRBV11-1
CDR3nt: TGTGCCAGCAGCTTCCAGGGACTCTTAGGCGGCGAGCAGTACTTC
CDR3aa: CASSFQGLLGGEQYF

j_gene: TRBJ1-2
abundance: .
len: 13
d_gene: .
v_gene: TRBV7-9
CDR3nt: TGTGCCAGCGGAGGGATCCAGGGAAGTGGCTACACCTTC
CDR3aa: CASGGIQGSGYTF

j_gene: TRBJ2-3
abundance: .
len: 16
d_gene: TRBD2
v_gene: TRBV19
CDR3nt: TGTGCCAGTAGTAGAACTAGCGGGACTAGCACAGATACGCAGTATTTT
CDR3aa: CASSRTSGTSTDTQYF

j_gene: TRBJ2-5
abundance: .
len: 14
d_gene: .
v_gene: TRBV10-3
CDR3nt: TGTGCCATCAGTGAACTCAGGGTCCAAGAGACCCAGTACTTC
CDR3aa: CAISELRVQETQYF

j_gene: TRBJ2-3
abundance: .
len: 16
d_gene: TRBD2
v_gene: TRBV3-1/TRBV3-2
CDR3nt: TGTGCCAGCAGGTCGATGGCGGGGGGTCACACAGATACGCAGTATTTT
CDR3aa: CASRSMAGGHTDTQYF

j_gene: TRBJ2-1
abundance: few
len: 15
d_gene: TRBD2
v_gene: TRBV9
CDR3nt: TGTGCCAGCAGCGTAGCCCTAGCGGGAATCAATGAGCAGTTCTTC
CDR3aa: CASSVALAGINEQFF

j_gene: TRBJ2-3
abundance: .
len: 18
d_gene: .
v_gene: TRBV6-1
CDR3nt: TGTGCCAGCAGTGAAAGGGGGGGCGACCTCCGAAACACAGATACGCAGTATTTT
CDR3aa: CASSERGGDLRNTDTQYF

j_gene: TRBJ2-1
abundance: .
len: 14
d_gene: .
v_gene: TRBV11-3
CDR3nt: TGTGCCAGCAGCGCAGGGGGGACTAGAGATGAGCAGTTCTTC
CDR3aa: CASSAGGTRDEQFF

j_gene: TRBJ2-5
abundance: .
len: 15
d_gene: .
v_gene: TRBV24-1
CDR3nt: TGTGCCACCAGTCCTCGGGACTTAACTAAAGAGACCCAGTACTTC
CDR3aa: CATSPRDLTKETQYF

j_gene: TRBJ1-2
abundance: .
len: 13
d_gene: .
v_gene: TRBV7-2
CDR3nt: TGTGCCAGCAGCCAATCGGAGGGCTATGGCTACACCTTC
CDR3aa: CASSQSEGYGYTF

j_gene: TRBJ2-7
abundance: few
len: 14
d_gene: .
v_gene: TRBV19
CDR3nt: TGTGCCAGTAGTATGATCACCTCCAGGGACGAGCAGTACTTC
CDR3aa: CASSMITSRDEQYF

j_gene: TRBJ1-6
abundance: .
len: 14
d_gene: .
v_gene: TRBV19
CDR3nt: TGTGCCAGTAGTAAGGGGGCCTATAATTCACCCCTCCACTTT
CDR3aa: CASSKGAYNSPLHF

j_gene: TRBJ2-7
abundance: .
len: 12
d_gene: TRBD1
v_gene: TRBV5-1
CDR3nt: TGCGCCAGCAAGGGGAACAGGGGCGAGCAGTACTTC
CDR3aa: CASKGNRGEQYF